This T cell receptor beta chain stems from a study of Graves' ophthalmopathy and Graves' hyperthyroidism. Study information: Investigators collected peripheral blood at initial diagnosis, before any treatment was given.

From RNA, the CDR3 regions of TCR beta chains were amplified and sequenced. Scientists carried out first-round RT-PCR using HTBI primers and then a second-round multiplex PCR. Each CDR3 protein gets one entry after TCRdb re-called the multiplex PCR reads with MiXCR. The table has a few hundred thousand distinct CDR3 sequences, 15% seen once. Findings and limits, study-wide: The model forecast ophthalmopathy progression, reaching 60% to 71% sensitivity and less than 75% specificity.

Concerning this clonotype itself: Its antigen is not known. An end of the junction differs from the germline gene, which may be a read error.

The CDR3 runs to 14 residues. CDR1 is SGHTA and CDR2 is FQGTGA in the germline V gene. Hyperthyroidism was new, under 2 months, in patients aged 18 to 65. Sequencing was performed on peripheral blood. This receptor was obtained from a woman under 30 with stable Graves' hyperthyroidism. The chain joins TRBV7-3 to TRBJ1-1; D is unresolved. The CDR3 bases are TGTGTCAGCAGCCCGACCGGCGGTGCGGTAGAAGCTTTCTTT. Protein: CVSSPTGGAVEAFF.